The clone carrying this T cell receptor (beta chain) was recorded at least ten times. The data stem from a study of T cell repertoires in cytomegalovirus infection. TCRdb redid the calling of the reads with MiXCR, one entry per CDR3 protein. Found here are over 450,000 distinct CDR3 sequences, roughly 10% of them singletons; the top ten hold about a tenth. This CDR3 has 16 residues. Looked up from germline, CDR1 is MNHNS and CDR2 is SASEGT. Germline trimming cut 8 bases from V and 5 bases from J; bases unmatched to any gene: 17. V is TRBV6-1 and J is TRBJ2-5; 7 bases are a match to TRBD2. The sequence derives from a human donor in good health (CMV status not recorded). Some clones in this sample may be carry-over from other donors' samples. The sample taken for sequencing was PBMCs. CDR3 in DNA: TGTGCCAGCGAGTGGGTAGCGGGCAACCCCGGGGAGACCCAGTACTTC. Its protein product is CASEWVAGNPGETQYF.